The sequence of this T cell receptor (beta chain) was determined in a study of Tregs in tolerant kidney transplant recipients. Study observations and caveats: Antigen-driven expansion was suggested because donor-specific Tregs expanded more than all Tregs in tolerant patients. Some patients' samples used different primers over time, so nucleotide sequences weren't comparable.

Mixed chimerism was transient after nonmyeloablative marrow transplants from related graft donors. With regard to this clone: As yet, its antigen is unknown.

The table came from immunoSEQ multiplex PCR; TCRdb's copy has only in-frame clones and leaves some out. The sample shows some 57,000 clones, approximately 90% of them seen only once. This material consisted of CD8+ T cells from blood (PBMCs), taken 24 months after the transplant. The TCR comes from a human patient who received a combined kidney and bone marrow transplant. Among the T cells, some may be from the graft donor.

The CDR3 here is CASSPGTSNSHEQFF. The CDR3 DNA follows: TGTGCCAGCAGCCCCGGGACTAGCAATAGCCATGAGCAGTTCTTC. The rearrangement uses TRBV9 and TRBJ2-1; 9 bases align to TRBD2. V shed 4 bases, J shed 8 bases, and the junction held 10 bases outside the gene matches. This CDR3 spans 15 amino acids. Germline V CDR1 and CDR2: SGDLS, YYNGEE.